This T cell receptor beta chain was sequenced for a study of cytotoxic CD8 clonotypes in ibrutinib-treated CLL. For the study at large: The response samples were taken once patients had been treated for a median of about 12 months, range 6 to 36. The average sample held around 280,000 productive templates and more than 80,000 productive rearrangements. Notes on the study in general: Progressing patients had sampling times that differed from those of sustained-remission patients. Public clonotypes were rare and shrank or held steady on treatment.

From germline, CDR1 is SGHDT and CDR2 YYEEEE. The CDR3 runs to 14 residues. Trimming cost V 1 base and J 7 bases, with 11 bases left between them. Worth noting for this clone: Its antigen is undetermined.

Method: immunoSEQ multiplex PCR; TCRdb's copy keeps in-frame clones and lacks some. The table has over 250,000 clones, around 77% seen once; the top ten hold about 5.3%. The sequence derives from a human donor with chronic lymphocytic leukemia. The sequenced sample was PBMCs, obtained at disease progression, from a patient treated with ibrutinib. The V gene is TRBV5-6, the J gene TRBJ2-2; D is undetermined. The CDR3 reads CASSLSGLDGELFF. DNA of the CDR3: TGTGCCAGCAGCTTGTCCGGGTTGGACGGGGAGCTGTTTTTT. The full variable domain, its missing parts supplied by reference TRBV5-6 and TRBJ2-2, is DAGVTQSPTHLIKTRGQQVTLRCSPKSGHDTVSWYQQALGQGPQFIFQYYEEEERQRGNFPDRFSGHQFPNYSSELNVNALLLGDSALYLCASSLSGLDGELFFGEGSRLTVL.